The 10 T cell receptor beta chains below were found in one sample sequenced in a study of T-cell memory formation after mild COVID-19. TCRdb passed the 5' RACE reads through MiXCR, listing each CDR3 protein once. The sample consists of a few hundred thousand distinct CDR3 sequences, approximately 15% of them appearing once. The material sequenced was PBMCs or a T cell subset sorted from them (not recorded which). Every receptor here comes from a man aged 18 to 29 who had mild COVID-19 (a few samples of this study predate the infection). Cell type and time point are not known.

The rearrangement uses TRBV13 and TRBJ2-5, with 10 bases aligning to TRBD1. CDR1 is PRHDT, CDR2 FYEKMQ, per germline (reference sequence). Germline trimming cut 2 bases from V and 2 bases from J; bases unmatched to any gene: 2. CDR3 length: 15 amino acids. Here the CDR3 reads CASSLPGQGQETQYF. In nucleotides, the CDR3 is TGTGCCAGCAGCTTACCGGGACAGGGGCAAGAGACCCAGTACTTC.

This clonotype was observed a handful of times. This chain uses TRBV15 with TRBJ2-2; D perhaps matches TRBD1 (6 bases). Germline V gene lookup returns CDR1 LNHNV and CDR2 YYDKDF (reference sequence). This CDR3 is 14 amino acids long. The ends were cut back, 6 bases at V and 4 bases at J, with 12 bases in the middle. CDR3 in DNA: TGTGCCACCAGGGGGACATCGACCACCGGGGAGCTGTTTTTT. It specifies CATRGTSTTGELFF. Variable domain in full (rest from reference TRBV15 and TRBJ2-2): DAMVIQNPRYQVTQFGKPVTLSCSQTLNHNVMYWYQQKSSQAPKLLFHYYDKDFNNEADTPDNFQSRRPNTSFCFLDIRSPGLGDTAMYLCATRGTSTTGELFFGEGSRLTVL.

This clonotype occurred a few times. The chain joins TRBV24-1 to TRBJ1-5; a weak D match, TRBD1 (5 bases). The V end was cut by 5 bases, the J end by 3 bases, with 7 bases between. CDR1 is KGHDR, CDR2 SFDVKD, per germline. The CDR3 has 13 residues. The chain's CDR3 is CATSGQTNQPQHF. In nucleotides, the CDR3 is TGTGCCACCAGTGGACAGACCAATCAGCCCCAGCATTTT.

This clonotype was seen repeatedly, ten times or more. The CDR3 DNA reads as TGTGCCACCAGCAGAGATTCAGGGGGCCTCTACAATGAGCAGTTCTTC. It is translated as CATSRDSGGLYNEQFF. The rearrangement uses TRBV15 and TRBJ2-1, with 8 positions matching TRBD1. V trimming: 0 bases; J trimming: 3 bases; junction bases outside the gene matches: 4. The germline V gene has CDR1 LNHNV and CDR2 YYDKDF (reference sequence). The length of the CDR3 is 16 residues.

This chain uses TRBV30 with TRBJ2-1; D might be TRBD2 (6 bases). The CDR3 is 12 residues long. CDR1 is GTSNPN and CDR2 is SVGIG in the germline V gene (reference sequence). V was shortened by 0 bases and J by 6 bases, with 6 bases between the two germline ends. Here the CDR3 DNA reads TGTGCCTGGAGTGTGCGGGGCAATGAGCAGTTCTTC. Protein: CAWSVRGNEQFF.

This chain uses TRBV28 with TRBJ2-2; D not certain. Germline V gene data show CDR1 as MDHEN and CDR2 as SYDVKM. V lost 4 bases to trimming and J lost 0 bases, with 9 bases between them. The CDR3 contains 15 residues. The CDR3 spells CASSYWDANTGELFF. DNA of the CDR3: TGTGCCAGCAGTTACTGGGATGCGAACACCGGGGAGCTGTTTTTT.

This clonotype was detected a few times. The CDR3 sequence is CASSWTGGNTEAFF. DNA of the CDR3: TGTGCCAGCAGTTGGACAGGCGGGAACACTGAAGCTTTCTTT. This chain uses TRBV12-3 or TRBV12-4 with TRBJ1-1, with 7 bases that match TRBD1. V shed 4 bases, J shed 1 base, and the junction held 3 bases outside the gene matches. The CDR3 has 14 residues.

This clonotype was seen many times. The chain recombines TRBV5-1 with TRBJ2-2; 8 bases fit TRBD1. This CDR3 spans 15 amino acids. CDR1 and CDR2 (germline): SGHRS, YFSETQ. V lost 2 bases, J lost 7 bases, and 7 bases stayed unmatched. The CDR3 loop is CASSFMDREVGELFF. The CDR3 bases are TGCGCCAGCAGCTTTATGGACAGGGAGGTCGGGGAGCTGTTTTTT.

This clonotype has only a few counts. The J gene is TRBJ1-1, the V gene TRBV5-5, with D tentatively TRBD1 (5 bases). CDR3 length: 15 amino acids. Germline CDR1 SGHKS, CDR2 YYEKEE (reference sequence). V lost 4 bases to trimming and J lost 0 bases, with 13 bases between them. CDR3 bases: TGTGCCAGCAGCCGGGGACCGGACATGAACACTGAAGCTTTCTTT. Protein: CASSRGPDMNTEAFF.

This clonotype appeared a few times. V gene TRBV12-3 or TRBV12-4 combines with J gene TRBJ1-4, with no clear D. The CDR3 totals 13 residues. V was cut by 3 bases and J by 5 bases, with 7 bases left in between. CDR3 DNA sequence: TGTGCCAGCAGTTTTCGGAGGAATGAAAAACTGTTTTTT. This codes for CASSFRRNEKLFF.